Sequencing of this TCR beta chain was carried out in a study of T cell responses to AZD1222 COVID-19 vaccine. The table came from immunoSEQ multiplex PCR; TCRdb's copy has only in-frame clones and leaves some out. Among roughly 160,000 clones listed, less than 95% were seen once. Points on this clone: Its cognate antigen is unknown.

General study findings and limits: Researchers took repertoire samples only after the peak T cell response had come. Spike-specific TCR breadth and depth grew following two AZD1222 doses. Of spike-specific TCRs, nearly half reportedly target regions left unmutated in variants.

The CDR3 contains 13 residues. Germline loops: CDR1 SGDLS, CDR2 YYNGEE. V gave up 2 bases and J gave up 6 bases, with 11 bases separating them. J is TRBJ1-1 and V is TRBV9; D is ambiguous. The TCR was taken from an adult in good health. The specimen comprised peripheral blood, sampled on day 0 of AZD1222 vaccination. CDR3 coding DNA: TGTGCCAGCAGCGTCTACGTGGGCGCTGAAGCTTTCTTT. This gives the protein CASSVYVGAEAFF.